These T cell receptor beta chains were read from a single sample in a study of regulatory T cells in long-lasting Graves disease. TCRdb re-analysed the multiplex PCR reads in MiXCR, keeping a single row per CDR3 protein. This table holds about 330,000 distinct CDR3 sequences, around 15% found once. These data also formed part of another study, on T cells in Graves' hyperthyroidism and ophthalmopathy.

Sample: peripheral blood mononuclear cells (PBMCs), taken at new diagnosis, from a patient treated with antithyroid drugs. The receptors derive from a young woman with Graves disease. CDR3s include the opening cysteine and the closing phenylalanine or tryptophan. D genes are given only for firm matches. Clone size appears in some rows only: once, few, many, or a class for an expanded clone.

TRBJ2-7,TRBV20-1,TRBD2,many,TGCAGTGCTCTACGGCCTAGCGGCTCCTACGAGCAGTACTTC,CSALRPSGSYEQYF
TRBJ2-7,TRBV4-1,.,many,TGCGCCAGCAGCCAGTCCTATGATACCTACGAGCAGTACTTC,CASSQSYDTYEQYF
TRBJ2-3,TRBV11-2,.,many,TGTGCCAGCAGCTTAGATTATAGTGGCTACCCCTTCCCAGATACGCAGTATTTT,CASSLDYSGYPFPDTQYF
TRBJ2-7,TRBV28,.,many,TGTGCCAGCAGTCTGACACGGGGCGAGCAGTACTTC,CASSLTRGEQYF
TRBJ2-2,TRBV5-1,.,.,TGCGCCAGCAGCTTGGACAGACCGAACACCGGGGAGCTGTTTTTT,CASSLDRPNTGELFF
TRBJ1-4,TRBV19,.,.,TGTGCCAGTAACGAGCGGATGGGAACTAATGAAAAACTGTTTTTT,CASNERMGTNEKLFF
TRBJ2-2,TRBV28,TRBD1,many,TGTGCCAGCAGACCCACCGACAGGGGCGCTTACACCGGGGAGCTGTTTTTT,CASRPTDRGAYTGELFF
TRBJ2-7,TRBV27,TRBD1,.,TGTGCCAGCAGTCTACAGGGGAGAGCTTCCTACGAGCAGTACTTC,CASSLQGRASYEQYF
TRBJ2-7,TRBV28,TRBD1,few,TGTGCCAGCAGCCTGGGACAGAGGGACGAGCAGTACTTC,CASSLGQRDEQYF
TRBJ1-6,TRBV20-1,TRBD1,many,TGCAGCCCCTCGAGATACAGGGGTAATTCACCCCTCCACTTT,CSPSRYRGNSPLHF
TRBJ2-5,TRBV20-1,.,few,TGCAGTGCTAGAGTTTTAGGGACCCAGTACTTC,CSARVLGTQYF
TRBJ2-3,TRBV27,.,few,TGTGCCAGCAGTTTGGGGTACGGCTCAAGCACAGATACGCAGTATTTT,CASSLGYGSSTDTQYF
TRBJ2-7,TRBV28,.,many,TGTGCCAGCAGTTTATCAATATGGGGTCAGAAGAGCTCCTACGAGCAGTACTTC,CASSLSIWGQKSSYEQYF
TRBJ2-7,TRBV7-6,.,.,TGTGCCAGCAGCTTAGGTGAACTCTACGAGCAGTACTTC,CASSLGELYEQYF
TRBJ2-1,TRBV19,.,few,TGTGCCAGTAGTAGCCCCGGGCCCGGGAAAAATGAGCAGTTCTTC,CASSSPGPGKNEQFF
TRBJ2-7,TRBV7-8,.,.,TGTGCCAGCAGCCTAGACGCCAGCCACCTCTACGAGCAGTACTTC,CASSLDASHLYEQYF
TRBJ2-5,TRBV5-1,TRBD2,many,TGCGCCAGCAGCGATTCTAGCGGGAGGACGGAGACCCAGTACTTC,CASSDSSGRTETQYF
TRBJ2-4,TRBV30,.,few,TGTGCCTGGAGCGCAAGGGACTTAGCCAAAAACATTCAGTACTTC,CAWSARDLAKNIQYF
TRBJ2-1,TRBV12-3/TRBV12-4,TRBD1,many,TGTGCCAGCGGGTCAACAGGGGGCAATGAGCAGTTCTTC,CASGSTGGNEQFF
TRBJ2-1,TRBV7-8,TRBD2,many,TGTGCCAGCAGCTTAGCGGATGCCTACTGGGGACTAGCGGGAGTCAATGAGCAGTTCTTC,CASSLADAYWGLAGVNEQFF
TRBJ2-2,TRBV7-9,TRBD2,.,TGTGCCAGCAGCTTAGCCTTTGGGACTAGCGGGAGCCATGAAGGGACCGGGGAGCTGTTTTTT,CASSLAFGTSGSHEGTGELFF
TRBJ2-2,TRBV6-2/TRBV6-3,.,.,TGTGCCAGCACCCACGGGGGAGGCACCGGGGAGCTGTTTTTT,CASTHGGGTGELFF
TRBJ1-2,TRBV7-2,.,.,TGTGCCAGCAGCCCCCCCGGGGGGAACTATGGCTACACCTTC,CASSPPGGNYGYTF
TRBJ1-6,TRBV12-3/TRBV12-4,TRBD1,.,TGTGCCAGCAGCCGGGACAGGATCAATTCACCCCTCCACTTT,CASSRDRINSPLHF
TRBJ1-1,TRBV29-1,TRBD1,few,TGCACCACGAAAGGGGGCAGGCCTCAGAACACTGAAGCTTTCTTT,CTTKGGRPQNTEAFF
TRBJ2-2,TRBV28,TRBD2,many,TGTGCCAGCGTGCCTAGCGGGAGTAACACCGGGGAGCTGTTTTTT,CASVPSGSNTGELFF
TRBJ1-6,TRBV6-1,.,few,TGTGCCAGCAGCATGGGGCAAGATAATTCACCCCTCCACTTT,CASSMGQDNSPLHF
TRBJ1-2,TRBV5-1,.,few,TGCGCCAGCAGCTTGGGAGGTAACGCGGGGTCTGGCTACACCTTC,CASSLGGNAGSGYTF
TRBJ1-1,TRBV6-1,.,many,TGTGCCAGCAGTGAACTGGGCAGCTTGAACACTGAAGCTTTCTTT,CASSELGSLNTEAFF
TRBJ2-7,TRBV15,TRBD1,few,TGTGCCACCAGCAGCGAGACCGGGACAGGGGTCTACGAGCAGTACTTC,CATSSETGTGVYEQYF
TRBJ1-4,TRBV30,TRBD1,many,TGTGCCTGGGCAACAGGGGGTAACGAAAAACTGTTTTTT,CAWATGGNEKLFF
TRBJ1-1,TRBV30,.,.,TGTGCCTGGAGGGGGAAGGCGGGCAGGGGAGCAGAAGCTTTCTTT,CAWRGKAGRGAEAFF
TRBJ2-1,TRBV12-3/TRBV12-4,TRBD1,many,TGTGCCAGCAACGCCCGGGACAGGTCCTACAATGAGCAGTTCTTC,CASNARDRSYNEQFF
TRBJ2-7,TRBV25-1,.,few,TGTGCCAGCAGTGCGGGACCGTTGTACTACGAGCAGTACTTC,CASSAGPLYYEQYF
TRBJ1-4,TRBV4-1,.,few,TGCGCCAGCAGCCAAATACAGGGTACTAATGAAAAACTGTTTTTT,CASSQIQGTNEKLFF
TRBJ1-1,TRBV30,.,many,TGTGCCTGGAGTGTGCTGGGGCAGGGAGCTGAAGCTTTCTTT,CAWSVLGQGAEAFF
TRBJ2-3,TRBV11-2,.,many,TGTGCCAGCAGCCCAACGGGAGGCACAGATACGCAGTATTTT,CASSPTGGTDTQYF
TRBJ2-5,TRBV11-2,TRBD2,.,TGTGCCAGCAGCTGGGGGACTAGCGGGAGGGCAGGAGAGACCCAGTACTTC,CASSWGTSGRAGETQYF
TRBJ2-7,TRBV18,TRBD1,many,TGTGCCAGCTCCTCAAGTGGGACAGGGGGCTACGAGCAGTACTTC,CASSSSGTGGYEQYF